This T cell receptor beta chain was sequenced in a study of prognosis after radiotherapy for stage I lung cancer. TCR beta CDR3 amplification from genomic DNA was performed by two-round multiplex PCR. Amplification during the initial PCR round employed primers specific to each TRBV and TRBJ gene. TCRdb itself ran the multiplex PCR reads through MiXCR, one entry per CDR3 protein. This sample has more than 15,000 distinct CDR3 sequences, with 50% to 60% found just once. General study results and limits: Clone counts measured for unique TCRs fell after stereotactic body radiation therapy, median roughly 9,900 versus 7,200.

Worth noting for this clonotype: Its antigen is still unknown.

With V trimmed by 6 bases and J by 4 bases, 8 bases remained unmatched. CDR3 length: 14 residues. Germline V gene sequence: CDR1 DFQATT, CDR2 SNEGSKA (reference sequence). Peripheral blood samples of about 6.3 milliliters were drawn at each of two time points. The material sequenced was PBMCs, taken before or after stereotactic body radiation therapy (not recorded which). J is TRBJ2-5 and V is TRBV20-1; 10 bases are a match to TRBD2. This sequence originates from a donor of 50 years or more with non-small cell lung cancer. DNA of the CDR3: TGCAGTGCCAGTACTAGCGGGATCTCAGAGACCCAGTACTTC. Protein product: CSASTSGISETQYF.